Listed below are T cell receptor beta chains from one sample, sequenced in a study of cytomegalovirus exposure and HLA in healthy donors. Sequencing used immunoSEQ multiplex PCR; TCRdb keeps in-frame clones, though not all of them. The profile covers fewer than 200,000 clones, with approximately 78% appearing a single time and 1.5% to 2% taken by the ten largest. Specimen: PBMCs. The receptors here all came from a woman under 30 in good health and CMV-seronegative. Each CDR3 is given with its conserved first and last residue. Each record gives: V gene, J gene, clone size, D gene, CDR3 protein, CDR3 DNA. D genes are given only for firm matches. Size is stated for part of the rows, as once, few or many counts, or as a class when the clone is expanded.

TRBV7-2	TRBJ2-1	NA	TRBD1	CASTPGTGVHEQFF	TGTGCCAGCACCCCCGGGACAGGGGTGCATGAGCAGTTCTTC
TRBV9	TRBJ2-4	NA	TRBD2	CASSVHTSGVKNIQYF	TGTGCCAGCAGCGTACACACTAGCGGGGTTAAAAACATTCAGTACTTC
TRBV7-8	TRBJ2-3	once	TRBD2	CASSFILAHTDTQYF	TGTGCCAGCAGCTTTATACTAGCGCACACAGATACGCAGTATTTT
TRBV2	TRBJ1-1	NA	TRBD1	CASSYRGNTEAFF	TGTGCCAGCAGCTACAGGGGCAACACTGAAGCTTTCTTT
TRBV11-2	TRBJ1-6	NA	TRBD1	CASSLGQGFGSPLHF	TGTGCCAGCAGCTTAGGACAGGGCTTTGGTTCACCCCTCCACTTT
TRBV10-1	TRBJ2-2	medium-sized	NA	CASSESATTGELFF	TGCGCCAGCAGTGAGTCAGCGACCACCGGGGAGCTGTTTTTT
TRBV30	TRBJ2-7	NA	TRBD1	CAWGTGGYEQYF	TGTGCCTGGGGGACAGGCGGCTACGAGCAGTACTTC
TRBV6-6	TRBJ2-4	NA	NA	CASSYSMIREHIQYF	TGTGCCAGCAGTTACTCGATGATACGGGAACACATTCAGTACTTC
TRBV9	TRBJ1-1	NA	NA	CASSVKGDTEAFF	TGTGCCAGCAGCGTCAAGGGAGACACTGAAGCTTTCTTT
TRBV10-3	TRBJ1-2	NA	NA	CAISPDSYGYTF	TGTGCCATCAGCCCCGACAGCTATGGCTACACCTTC
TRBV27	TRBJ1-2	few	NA	CASSLAHTNYGYTF	TGTGCCAGCAGTTTGGCACATACTAACTATGGCTACACCTTC
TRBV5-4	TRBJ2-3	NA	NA	CASSQTSSTDTQYF	TGTGCCAGCAGCCAAACTAGCAGCACAGATACGCAGTATTTT
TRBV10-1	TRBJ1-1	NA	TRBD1	CASSEYRGRTEAFF	TGCGCCAGCAGTGAGTACAGGGGGAGGACTGAAGCTTTCTTT
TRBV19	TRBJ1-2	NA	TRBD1	CASSVDRDYGYTF	TGTGCCAGTAGTGTGGACAGGGACTATGGCTACACCTTC
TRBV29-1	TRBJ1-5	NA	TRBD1	CSGGSVEGAWDQPQHF	TGCAGCGGGGGCTCGGTGGAGGGGGCTTGGGATCAGCCCCAGCATTTT
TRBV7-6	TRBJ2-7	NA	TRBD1	CASSWDSKYEQYF	TGTGCCAGCAGCTGGGACAGTAAATACGAGCAGTACTTC
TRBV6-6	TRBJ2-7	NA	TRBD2	CASAMGTSGRDYEQYF	TGTGCCAGCGCTATGGGCACTAGCGGGAGGGACTACGAGCAGTACTTC
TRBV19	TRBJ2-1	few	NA	CASSINPGAYNEQFF	TGTGCCAGTAGTATTAATCCCGGGGCCTACAATGAGCAGTTCTTC
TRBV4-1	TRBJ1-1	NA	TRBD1	CASSQGIDRANTEAFF	TGCGCCAGCAGCCAAGGTATCGACAGGGCGAACACTGAAGCTTTCTTT
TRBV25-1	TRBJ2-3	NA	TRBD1	CASSEGQVSTDTQYF	TGTGCCAGCAGTGAGGGACAGGTTAGCACAGATACGCAGTATTTT
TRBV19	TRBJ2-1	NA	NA	CASSPVANSYNEQFF	TGTGCCAGTAGTCCCGTAGCGAACTCCTACAATGAGCAGTTCTTC
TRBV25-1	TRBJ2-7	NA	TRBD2	CASSAQGTSGTYEQYF	TGTGCCAGCAGTGCCCAGGGGACTAGCGGGACCTACGAGCAGTACTTC
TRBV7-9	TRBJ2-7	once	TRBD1	CASSPYPRRQGDSYEQYF	TGTGCCAGCAGCCCCTACCCCCGACGACAGGGGGACTCCTACGAGCAGTACTTC
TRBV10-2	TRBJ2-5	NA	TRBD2	CASRLAGVQETQYF	TGCGCCAGCCGACTAGCGGGAGTCCAAGAGACCCAGTACTTC
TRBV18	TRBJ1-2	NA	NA	CASSPTREYGYTF	TGTGCCAGCTCACCAACCCGGGAGTATGGCTACACCTTC
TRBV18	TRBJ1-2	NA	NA	CASSPISGYGYGYTF	TGTGCCAGCTCACCCATATCCGGTTATGGCTATGGCTACACCTTC
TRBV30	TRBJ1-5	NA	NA	CAWSVSGNQPQHF	TGTGCCTGGAGTGTATCGGGGAATCAGCCCCAGCATTTT